The next 11 T cell receptor beta chains were all read from a single sample in a study of blood T cell repertoires in COVID-19. Repertoires were generated with immunoSEQ multiplex PCR, while TCRdb's copy carries only in-frame clones and drops some. There are approximately 190,000 clones in the sample; just over 85% occur only once, and more than 5.5% lies in the top ten. Input material: peripheral blood. The source is a man older than 75 with acute or convalescent COVID-19.

The chain has TRBV2 and TRBJ1-5; D not certain. Trimming pared 7 bases from V and 2 bases from J, leaving 12 bases between. The CDR3 contains 14 residues. Germline values: CDR1 SNHLY, CDR2 FYNNEI. The CDR3 sequence: CASMWPRGNQPQHF. The CDR3 bases are TGTGCCAGCATGTGGCCCCGGGGCAATCAGCCCCAGCATTTT.

This chain uses TRBV7-8 with TRBJ2-7; 10 bases fit TRBD2. The CDR3 length is 14 residues. Per germline, CDR1 SGHVS and CDR2 FQNEAQ. Unmatched junction bases numbered 10, after V lost 5 bases and J lost 9 bases. The CDR3 spells CASSPGLADSGQYF. Written as DNA, the CDR3 is TGTGCCAGCAGCCCAGGACTAGCGGACTCCGGGCAGTACTTC.

The genes are TRBV18 and TRBJ1-2; 11 bases fit TRBD1. This CDR3 has 15 amino acids. Germline CDR1 is KGHSH and CDR2 is LQKENI. The V segment lost 5 bases and the J segment 2 bases; nucleotides outside the gene matches: 4. CDR3 loop: CASSEGQGANYGYTF. The CDR3 DNA is TGTGCCAGCTCAGAAGGACAGGGGGCCAACTATGGCTACACCTTC.

This chain joins TRBV28 and TRBJ2-2, with 9 bases aligning to TRBD1. V trimming: 5 bases; J trimming: 7 bases; junction bases outside the gene matches: 23. Germline loops: CDR1 MDHEN, CDR2 SYDVKM. CDR3 length equals 20 residues. CDR3 protein: CASSNRDRDPEQPLYGELFF. The CDR3 DNA reads TGTGCCAGCAGTAACCGGGACAGGGATCCCGAACAACCATTATACGGGGAGCTGTTTTTT.

The chain joins TRBV18 to TRBJ1-2, with TRBD1 matching over 9 bases. Per germline, CDR1 KGHSH and CDR2 LQKENI. V trimming: 6 bases; J trimming: 0 bases; junction bases outside the gene matches: 5. The CDR3 contains 15 residues. CDR3 DNA: TGTGCCAGCTCCCGGGACAGGGTTTCTAACTATGGCTACACCTTC. Amino acids: CASSRDRVSNYGYTF.

This clone was counted a single time. As DNA, the CDR3 is TGTGCCAGCAGCTTAGGATTGAGCGATTCAGATACGCAGTATTTT. Residues: CASSLGLSDSDTQYF. The J gene is TRBJ2-3, the V gene TRBV11-3; D not certain. In germline, CDR1 is SGHNT, CDR2 YENEEA. This CDR3 has 15 amino acids. Trimming removed 1 base from V and 4 bases from J, with 12 bases in between.

The chain's CDR3 is CASSLLEQVSGNTIYF. The CDR3 nucleotides are TGTGCCAGCAGCTTGCTTGAGCAGGTCTCTGGAAACACCATATATTTT. V gene TRBV5-6 combines with J gene TRBJ1-3; D unclear. In germline, CDR1 is SGHDT, CDR2 YYEEEE. V lost 1 base to trimming and J lost 0 bases, with 11 bases between them. This CDR3 comprises 16 residues.

The chain couples TRBV3-1 (or the pseudogene TRBV3-2) to TRBJ2-7, with D possibly matching TRBD1 (5 bases). The CDR3 runs 15 residues. The germline V gene has CDR1 LGHDT and CDR2 YNNKEL (reference sequence). V was shortened by 0 bases and J by 1 base, with 10 bases between the two germline ends. The CDR3 here is CASSQEAGRSYEQYF. The CDR3, as DNA: TGTGCCAGCAGCCAAGAGGCAGGGCGATCCTACGAGCAGTACTTC.

The CDR3 DNA is TGTGCCAGCTCACCAATCATCAGGGGCCGAAGCTCTGGAAACACCATATATTTT. Protein: CASSPIIRGRSSGNTIYF. The chain uses TRBV18 and TRBJ1-3; D possibly corresponds to TRBD1 (6 bases). This CDR3 has 18 residues. Trimming left V 2 bases short and J 0 bases short, with 17 bases between. The germline V gene has CDR1 KGHSH and CDR2 LQKENI.

The V and J genes are TRBV7-8 and TRBJ1-6; 9 positions agree with TRBD1. The CDR3 is 16 amino acids. The V gene's germline CDR1 is SGHVS and CDR2 FQNEAQ. The V gene end was trimmed by 4 bases and the J gene end by 6 bases; junction bases not matched to a gene: 7. CDR3 in DNA: TGTGCCAGCAGCTCCGAACAGGGGGCGGTTAATTCACCCCTCCACTTT. It is translated as CASSSEQGAVNSPLHF.

This chain links TRBV5-1 with TRBJ2-1; D remains unclear. This CDR3 has 14 residues. V was clipped by 1 base and J by 3 bases, with 8 bases between them. Germline assignment: CDR1 SGHRS and CDR2 YFSETQ. The CDR3 DNA is TGCGCCAGCAGCTTGTCAGGCAACTACAATGAGCAGTTCTTC. Translated, it gives CASSLSGNYNEQFF. The complete variable domain, with remaining parts taken from reference TRBV5-1 and TRBJ2-1, reads KAGVTQTPRYLIKTRGQQVTLSCSPISGHRSVSWYQQTPGQGLQFLFEYFSETQRNKGNFPGRFSGRQFSNSRSEMNVSTLELGDSALYLCASSLSGNYNEQFFGPGTRLTVL.